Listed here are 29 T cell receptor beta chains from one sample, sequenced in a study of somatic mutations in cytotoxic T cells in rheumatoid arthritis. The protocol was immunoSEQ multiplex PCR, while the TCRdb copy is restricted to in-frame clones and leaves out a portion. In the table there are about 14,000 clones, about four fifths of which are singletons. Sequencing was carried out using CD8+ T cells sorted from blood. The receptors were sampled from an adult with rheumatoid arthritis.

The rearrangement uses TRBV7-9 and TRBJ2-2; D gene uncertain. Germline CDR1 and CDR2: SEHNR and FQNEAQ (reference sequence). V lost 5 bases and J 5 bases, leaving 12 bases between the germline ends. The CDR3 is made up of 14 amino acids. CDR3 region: CASSPILVTGELFF. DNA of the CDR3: TGTGCCAGCAGCCCAATTCTGGTTACCGGGGAGCTGTTTTTT.

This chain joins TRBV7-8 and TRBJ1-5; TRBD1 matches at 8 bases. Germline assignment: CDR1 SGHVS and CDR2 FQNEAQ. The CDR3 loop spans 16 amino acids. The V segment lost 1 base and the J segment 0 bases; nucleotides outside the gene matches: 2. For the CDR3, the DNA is TGTGCCAGCAGCTTAGAAGGACAGGGTAGCAATCAGCCCCAGCATTTT. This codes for CASSLEGQGSNQPQHF.

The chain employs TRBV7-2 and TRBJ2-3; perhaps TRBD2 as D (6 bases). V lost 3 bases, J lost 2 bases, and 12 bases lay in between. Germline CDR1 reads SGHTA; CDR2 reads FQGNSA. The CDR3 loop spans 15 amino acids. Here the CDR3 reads CASSLFSGTTDTQYF. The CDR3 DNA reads TGTGCCAGCAGCTTGTTTAGCGGCACCACAGATACGCAGTATTTT.

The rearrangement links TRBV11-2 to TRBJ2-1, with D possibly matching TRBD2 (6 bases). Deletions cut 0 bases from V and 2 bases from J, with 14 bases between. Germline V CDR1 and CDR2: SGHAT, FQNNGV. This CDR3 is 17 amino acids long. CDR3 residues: CASSLDTTGEPYNEQFF. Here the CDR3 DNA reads TGTGCCAGCAGCTTAGATACTACGGGAGAGCCCTACAATGAGCAGTTCTTC.

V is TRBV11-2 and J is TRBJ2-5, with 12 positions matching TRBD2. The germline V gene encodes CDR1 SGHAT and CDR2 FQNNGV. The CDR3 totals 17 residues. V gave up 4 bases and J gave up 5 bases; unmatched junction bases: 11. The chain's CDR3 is CASSSGLLAGGLETQYF. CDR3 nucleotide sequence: TGTGCCAGCAGCTCGGGCCTACTAGCGGGGGGTTTGGAGACCCAGTACTTC.

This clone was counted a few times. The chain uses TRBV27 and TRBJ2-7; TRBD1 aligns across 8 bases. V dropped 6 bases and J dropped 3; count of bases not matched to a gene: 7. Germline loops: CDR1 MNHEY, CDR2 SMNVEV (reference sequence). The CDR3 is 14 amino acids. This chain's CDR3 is CASSPGGLGYEQYF. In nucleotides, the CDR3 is TGTGCCAGCAGCCCAGGGGGCCTCGGCTACGAGCAGTACTTC.

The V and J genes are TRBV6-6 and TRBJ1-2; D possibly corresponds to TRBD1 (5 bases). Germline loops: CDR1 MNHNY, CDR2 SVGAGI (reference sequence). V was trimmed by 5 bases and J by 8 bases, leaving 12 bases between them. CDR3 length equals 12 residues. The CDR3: CASSPTGQGYTF. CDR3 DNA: TGTGCCAGCAGTCCCACAGGTCAGGGCTACACCTTC.

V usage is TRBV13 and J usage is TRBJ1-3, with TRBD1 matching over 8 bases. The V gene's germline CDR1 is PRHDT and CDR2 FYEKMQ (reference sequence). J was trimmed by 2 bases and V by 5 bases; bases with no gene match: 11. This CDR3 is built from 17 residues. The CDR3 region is CASSGPDRAIPGNTIYF. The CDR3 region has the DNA TGTGCCAGCAGCGGGCCGGACAGGGCTATCCCTGGAAACACCATATATTTT.

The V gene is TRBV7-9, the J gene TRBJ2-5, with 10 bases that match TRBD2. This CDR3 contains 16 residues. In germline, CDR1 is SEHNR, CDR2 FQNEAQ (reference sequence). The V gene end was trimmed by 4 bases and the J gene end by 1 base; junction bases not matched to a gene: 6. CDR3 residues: CASSYLAGGFQETQYF. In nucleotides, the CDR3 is TGTGCCAGCAGCTATTTAGCGGGGGGCTTCCAAGAGACCCAGTACTTC.

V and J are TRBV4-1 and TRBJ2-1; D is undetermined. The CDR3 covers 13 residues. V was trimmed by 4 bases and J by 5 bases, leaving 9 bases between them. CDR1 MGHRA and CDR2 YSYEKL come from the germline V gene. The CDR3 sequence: CASSPVNDNEQFF. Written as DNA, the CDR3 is TGCGCCAGCAGCCCGGTCAACGACAATGAGCAGTTCTTC.

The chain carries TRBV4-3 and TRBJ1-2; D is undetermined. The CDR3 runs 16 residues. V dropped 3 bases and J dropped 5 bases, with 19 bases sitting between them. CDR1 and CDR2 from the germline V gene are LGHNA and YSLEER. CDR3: CASSHSFAARQYGYTF. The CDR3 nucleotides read TGCGCCAGCAGCCATTCCTTCGCGGCCAGGCAATATGGCTACACCTTC.

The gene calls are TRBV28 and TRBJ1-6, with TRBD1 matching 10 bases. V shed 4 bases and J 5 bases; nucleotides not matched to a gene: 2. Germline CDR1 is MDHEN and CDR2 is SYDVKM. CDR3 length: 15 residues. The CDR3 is CASSSGTGDNSPLHF. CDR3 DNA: TGTGCCAGCAGTTCCGGGACAGGGGATAATTCACCCCTCCACTTT.

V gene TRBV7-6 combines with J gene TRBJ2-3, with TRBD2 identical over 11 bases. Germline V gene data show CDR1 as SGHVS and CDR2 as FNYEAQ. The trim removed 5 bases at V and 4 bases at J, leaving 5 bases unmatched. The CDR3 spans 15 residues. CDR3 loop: CASSHSGRAPDTQYF. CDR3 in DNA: TGTGCCAGCAGCCATAGCGGGAGGGCTCCAGATACGCAGTATTTT.

CDR3 sequence reads: CASSPATGGYYGYTF. The CDR3 DNA reads as TGCGCCAGCAGCCCAGCCACGGGGGGGTATTATGGCTACACCTTC. This chain joins TRBV4-3 and TRBJ1-2; a possible D gene is TRBD1 (5 bases). The CDR3 spans 15 residues. The V gene lost 4 bases and the J gene lost 5 bases, with 17 bases spanning the gap. The germline V gene has CDR1 LGHNA and CDR2 YSLEER.

The CDR3 DNA is TGCGCCAGCAGCCAAGAACGGGGGTTGCACACCATATATTTT. Translated: CASSQERGLHTIYF. The V and J genes are TRBV4-3 and TRBJ1-3; the D gene is possibly TRBD1 (5 bases). With 0 bases removed from V and 8 bases from J, the gap between germline ends came to 11 bases. CDR3 length equals 14 residues. Germline lookup yields CDR1 LGHNA and CDR2 YSLEER.

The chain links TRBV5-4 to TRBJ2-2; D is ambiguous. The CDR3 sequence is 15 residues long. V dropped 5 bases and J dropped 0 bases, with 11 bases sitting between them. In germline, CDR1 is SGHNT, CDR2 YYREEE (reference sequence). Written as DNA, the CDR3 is TGTGCCAGCAGTTTAGCCTTCGCGAACACCGGGGAGCTGTTTTTT. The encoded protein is CASSLAFANTGELFF.

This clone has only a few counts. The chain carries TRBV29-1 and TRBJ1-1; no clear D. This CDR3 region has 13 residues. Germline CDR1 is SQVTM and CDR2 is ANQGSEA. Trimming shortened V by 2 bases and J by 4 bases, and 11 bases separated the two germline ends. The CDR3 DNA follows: TGCAGCGTTGAACAGACAACTGTCACTGAAGCTTTCTTT. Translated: CSVEQTTVTEAFF. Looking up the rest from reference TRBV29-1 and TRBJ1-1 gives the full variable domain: SAVISQKPSRDICQRGTSLTIQCQVDSQVTMMFWYRQQPGQSLTLIATANQGSEATYESGFVIDKFPISRPNLTFSTLTVSNMSPEDSSIYLCSVEQTTVTEAFFGQGTRLTVV.

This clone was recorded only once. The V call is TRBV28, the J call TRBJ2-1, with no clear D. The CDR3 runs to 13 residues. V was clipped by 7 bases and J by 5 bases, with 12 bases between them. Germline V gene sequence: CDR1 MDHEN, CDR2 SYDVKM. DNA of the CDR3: TGTGCCAGCATCAAGCGAGGTCACAATGAGCAGTTCTTC. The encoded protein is CASIKRGHNEQFF.

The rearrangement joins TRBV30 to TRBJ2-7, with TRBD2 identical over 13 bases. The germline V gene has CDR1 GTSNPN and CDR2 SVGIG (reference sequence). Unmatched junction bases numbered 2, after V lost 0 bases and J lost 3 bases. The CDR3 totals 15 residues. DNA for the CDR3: TGTGCCTGGAGTGTTACTAGCGGGAGGGGCTACGAGCAGTACTTC. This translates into CAWSVTSGRGYEQYF.

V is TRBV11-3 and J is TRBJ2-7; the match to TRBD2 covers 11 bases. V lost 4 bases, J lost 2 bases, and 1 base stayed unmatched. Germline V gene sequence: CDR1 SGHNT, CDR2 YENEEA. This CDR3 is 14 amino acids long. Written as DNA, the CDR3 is TGTGCCAGCAGCTCTAGCGGGAGGCCCTACGAGCAGTACTTC. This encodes CASSSSGRPYEQYF.

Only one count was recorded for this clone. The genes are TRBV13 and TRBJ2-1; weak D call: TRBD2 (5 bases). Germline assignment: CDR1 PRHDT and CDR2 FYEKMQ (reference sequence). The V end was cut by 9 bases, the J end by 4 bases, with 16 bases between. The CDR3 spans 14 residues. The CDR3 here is CASSWGVGYNEQFF. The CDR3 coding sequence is TGTGCCAGTTCGTGGGGAGTTGGGTACAATGAGCAGTTCTTC.

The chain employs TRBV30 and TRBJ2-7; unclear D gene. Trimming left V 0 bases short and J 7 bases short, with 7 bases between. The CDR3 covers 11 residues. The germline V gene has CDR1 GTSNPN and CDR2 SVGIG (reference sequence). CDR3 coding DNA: TGTGCCTGGAGTGTCGGGCAGGAGCAGTACTTC. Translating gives CAWSVGQEQYF.

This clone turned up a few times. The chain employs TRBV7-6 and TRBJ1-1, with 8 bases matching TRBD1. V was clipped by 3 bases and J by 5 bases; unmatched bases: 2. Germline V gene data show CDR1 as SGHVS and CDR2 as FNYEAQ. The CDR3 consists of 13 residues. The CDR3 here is CASSFGQGTEAFF. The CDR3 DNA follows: TGTGCCAGCAGCTTCGGACAGGGAACTGAAGCTTTCTTT.

CDR3 sequence reads: CASSIGGNTEAFF. The CDR3 nucleotides read TGTGCCAGTAGTATAGGTGGGAACACTGAAGCTTTCTTT. The V call is TRBV19, the J call TRBJ1-1; D remains unclear. The CDR3 spans 13 residues. CDR1 LNHDA and CDR2 SQIVND come from the germline V gene (reference sequence). Between the trimmed V and J ends, which lost 1 base and 1 base, there was a span of 4 bases.

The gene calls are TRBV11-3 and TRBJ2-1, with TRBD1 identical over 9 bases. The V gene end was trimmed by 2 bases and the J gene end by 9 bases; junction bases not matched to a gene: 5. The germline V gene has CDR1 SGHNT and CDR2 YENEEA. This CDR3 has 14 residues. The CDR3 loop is CASSLNRGPVEQFF. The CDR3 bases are TGTGCCAGCAGCTTAAACAGGGGGCCGGTTGAGCAGTTCTTC.

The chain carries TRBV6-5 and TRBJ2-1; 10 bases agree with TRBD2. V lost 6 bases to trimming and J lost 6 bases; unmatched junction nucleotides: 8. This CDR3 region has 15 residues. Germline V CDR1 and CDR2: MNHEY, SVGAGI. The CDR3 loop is CASSPGLAAFNEQFF. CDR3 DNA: TGTGCCAGCAGCCCAGGACTAGCGGCCTTCAATGAGCAGTTCTTC.

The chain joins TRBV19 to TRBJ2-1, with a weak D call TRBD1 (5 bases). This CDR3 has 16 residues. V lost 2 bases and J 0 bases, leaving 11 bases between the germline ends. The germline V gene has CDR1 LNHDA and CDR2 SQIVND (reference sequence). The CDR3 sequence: CASSIFEGVSYNEQFF. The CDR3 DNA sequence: TGTGCCAGTAGTATATTTGAAGGGGTCTCCTACAATGAGCAGTTCTTC.

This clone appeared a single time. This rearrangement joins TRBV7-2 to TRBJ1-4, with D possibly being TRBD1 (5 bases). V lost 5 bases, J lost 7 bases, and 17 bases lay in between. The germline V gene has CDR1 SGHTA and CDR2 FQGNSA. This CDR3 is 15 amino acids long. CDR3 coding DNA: TGTGCCAGCAGCAACCCGGGACTAACCGCTGAAAAACTGTTTTTT. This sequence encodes CASSNPGLTAEKLFF.

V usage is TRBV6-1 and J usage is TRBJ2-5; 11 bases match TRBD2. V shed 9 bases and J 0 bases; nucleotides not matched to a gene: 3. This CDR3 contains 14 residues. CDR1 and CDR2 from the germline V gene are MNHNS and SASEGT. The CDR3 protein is CASPGLADQETQYF. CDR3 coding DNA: TGTGCCAGTCCGGGACTAGCGGACCAAGAGACCCAGTACTTC.